The 2 T cell receptor beta chains below were found in one sample sequenced in a study of cytomegalovirus exposure and HLA in healthy donors (dated by TCRdb to about 2017). Library creation used the immunoSEQ multiplex PCR assay. For the multiplex PCR, a mixture combining 60 forward primers for TCR Vbeta segments and 13 reverse primers for TCR Jbeta segments was used. Entries here come from immuneACCESS through TCRdb and include only in-frame sequences with V and J called. Some clones fail to appear in such tables; in the studies checked, an unresolved V gene covers under half of the shortfall, and the cause of the remainder is unknown. The sample records around 200,000 clones, approximately 86% of which are singletons. The ten top clones hold approximately 0.31% of the sample. The specimen was PBMCs. The origin of the receptors is a woman in her 30s in good health and CMV-seronegative.

The chain recombines TRBV27 with TRBJ2-7, with a weak D call TRBD2 (6 bases). CDR3 length equals 15 residues. Trimming stripped 6 bases from V and 1 base from J, with 16 bases between. Germline V CDR1 and CDR2: MNHEY, SMNVEV (reference sequence). The CDR3 here is CASSLGGRRSYEQYF. The DNA of the CDR3 is TGTGCCAGCAGCCTTGGGGGGAGAAGATCCTACGAGCAGTACTTC.

This chain uses TRBV28 with TRBJ2-7; D is ambiguous. Germline lookup yields CDR1 MDHEN and CDR2 SYDVKM. V gave up 4 bases and J gave up 1 base, with 8 bases separating them. The CDR3 contains 13 residues. The CDR3 sequence is CASSSTGSYEQYF. As DNA, the CDR3 is TGTGCCAGCAGTTCTACCGGGTCCTACGAGCAGTACTTC.